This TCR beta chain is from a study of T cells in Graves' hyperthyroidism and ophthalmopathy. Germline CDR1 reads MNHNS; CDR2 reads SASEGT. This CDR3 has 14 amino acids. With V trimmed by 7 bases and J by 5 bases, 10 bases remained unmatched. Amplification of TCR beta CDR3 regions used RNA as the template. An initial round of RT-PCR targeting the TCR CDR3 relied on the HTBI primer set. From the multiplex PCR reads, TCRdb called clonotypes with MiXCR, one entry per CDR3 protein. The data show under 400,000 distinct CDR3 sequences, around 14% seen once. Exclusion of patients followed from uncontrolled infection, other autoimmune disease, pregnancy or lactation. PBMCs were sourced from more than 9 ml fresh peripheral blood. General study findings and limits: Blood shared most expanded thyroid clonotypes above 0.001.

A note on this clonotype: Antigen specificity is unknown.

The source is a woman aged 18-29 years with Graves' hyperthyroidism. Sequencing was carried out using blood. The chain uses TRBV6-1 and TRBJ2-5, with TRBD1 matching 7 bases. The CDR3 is CASTPQGQGETQYF. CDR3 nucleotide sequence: TGTGCCAGCACCCCACAGGGGCAGGGGGAGACCCAGTACTTC.